The clone carrying this TCR beta chain has more than one count but fewer than ten. Its cognate antigen is unknown. Generated by immunoSEQ multiplex PCR, the TCRdb table keeps only in-frame clones and is missing some. Of approximately 150,000 clones listed, roughly nine tenths were seen once; the top ten hold roughly 3%. These data come from a study of cytomegalovirus exposure and HLA in healthy donors. The wider study: The same platform was used for the 90 to 150 validation repertoires and the 500 to 700 first-cohort repertoires, a later analysis reported.

Study-level results: In the roughly 120 validation repertoires, a later analysis found that first-cohort TCR clusters tended to co-occur. Reportedly, diagnosis of cytomegalovirus status by the classifier showed high specificity and sensitivity. There were 160 or so TCR beta chains listed as cytomegalovirus-associated.

The sequencing sample was made of PBMCs. This receptor was taken from a woman in her late teens or twenties in good health and CMV-seropositive.

The CDR3 region has the DNA TGTGCCAGCACCAACGGGGGAAATAATTCACCCCTCCACTTT. Translation: CASTNGGNNSPLHF. This chain joins TRBV27 and TRBJ1-6; a weak D match, TRBD1 (5 bases). This CDR3 region has 14 residues. In germline, CDR1 is MNHEY, CDR2 SMNVEV (reference sequence). The V gene lost 7 bases and the J gene lost 5 bases, with 12 bases spanning the gap.